This T cell receptor (beta chain) was sequenced for a study of T cell changes during pregnancy in multiple sclerosis. The table came from immunoSEQ multiplex PCR; TCRdb's copy has only in-frame clones and leaves some out. Of 65,000 to 90,000 clones in the sample, about nine tenths were seen once. Germline assignment: CDR1 SGDLS and CDR2 YYNGEE. This CDR3 has 14 amino acids. Trimming removed 4 bases at V and 6 bases at J, with 13 bases between. The receptor's source is a female donor with multiple sclerosis, enrolled in a pregnancy study. The chain joins TRBV9 to TRBJ2-2; possibly TRBD2 for D (5 bases). The specimen comprised peripheral blood, sampled in the second trimester of pregnancy. The CDR3 protein is CASSQRAGAGELFF. For the CDR3, the DNA is TGTGCCAGCAGCCAGAGGGCGGGTGCCGGGGAGCTGTTTTTT.